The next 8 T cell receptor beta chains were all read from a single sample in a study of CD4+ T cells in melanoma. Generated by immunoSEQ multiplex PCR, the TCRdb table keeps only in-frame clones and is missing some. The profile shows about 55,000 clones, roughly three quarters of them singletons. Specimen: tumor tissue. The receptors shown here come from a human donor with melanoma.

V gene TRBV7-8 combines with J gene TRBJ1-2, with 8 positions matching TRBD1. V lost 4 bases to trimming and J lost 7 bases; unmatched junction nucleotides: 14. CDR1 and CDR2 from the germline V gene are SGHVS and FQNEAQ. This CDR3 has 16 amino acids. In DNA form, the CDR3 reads TGTGCCAGCAGCTCTTATCCGACAGGGGACCTTCGTGGCTACACCTTC. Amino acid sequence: CASSSYPTGDLRGYTF.

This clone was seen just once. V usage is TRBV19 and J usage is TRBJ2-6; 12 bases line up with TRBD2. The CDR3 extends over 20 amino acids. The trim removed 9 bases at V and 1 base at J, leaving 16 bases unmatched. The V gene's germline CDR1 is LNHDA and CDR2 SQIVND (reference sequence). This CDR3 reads CASNQGTSGPLGSGANVLTF. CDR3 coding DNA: TGTGCCAGCAACCAAGGGACTAGCGGGCCGCTAGGATCTGGGGCCAACGTCCTGACTTTC.

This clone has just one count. Here the CDR3 reads CASSFFGTEYF. The CDR3 DNA follows: TGTGCCAGCAGTTTTTTCGGGACAGAGTACTTC. The rearrangement joins TRBV27 to TRBJ2-7, with TRBD1 identical over 7 bases. The CDR3 covers 11 residues. V lost 3 bases, J lost 11 bases, and 4 bases stayed unmatched. Germline V gene data show CDR1 as MNHEY and CDR2 as SMNVEV (reference sequence).

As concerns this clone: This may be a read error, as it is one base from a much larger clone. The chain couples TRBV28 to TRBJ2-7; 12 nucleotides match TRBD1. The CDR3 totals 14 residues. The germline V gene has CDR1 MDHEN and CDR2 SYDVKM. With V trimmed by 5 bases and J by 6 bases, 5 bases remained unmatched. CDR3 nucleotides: TGTGCCAGCAGTCCCGGGACAGGGGGCGGCGAGCAGTACTTC. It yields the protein CASSPGTGGGEQYF.

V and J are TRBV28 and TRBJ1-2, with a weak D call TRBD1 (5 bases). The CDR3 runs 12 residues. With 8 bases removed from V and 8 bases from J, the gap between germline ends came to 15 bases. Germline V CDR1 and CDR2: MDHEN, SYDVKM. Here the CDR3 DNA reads TGTGCCAGCCGATCGAGGGGACGGGGCTACACCTTC. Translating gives CASRSRGRGYTF.

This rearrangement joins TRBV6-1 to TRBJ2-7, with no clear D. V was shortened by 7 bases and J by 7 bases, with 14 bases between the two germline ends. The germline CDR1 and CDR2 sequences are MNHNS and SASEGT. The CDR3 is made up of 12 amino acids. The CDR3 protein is CASTHSPYEQYF. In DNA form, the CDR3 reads TGTGCCAGCACCCATTCCCCATATGAGCAGTACTTC.

CDR3 loop: CASSLGLAGETQYF. The CDR3 DNA follows: TGTGCCAGCAGCTTAGGCCTAGCCGGAGAGACCCAGTACTTC. This sequence joins TRBV13 and TRBJ2-5; perhaps TRBD2 as D (5 bases). CDR1 and CDR2 (germline): PRHDT, FYEKMQ (reference sequence). The CDR3 spans 14 residues. The V end lost 0 bases, the J end lost 4 bases, and 9 bases lay between the germline ends.

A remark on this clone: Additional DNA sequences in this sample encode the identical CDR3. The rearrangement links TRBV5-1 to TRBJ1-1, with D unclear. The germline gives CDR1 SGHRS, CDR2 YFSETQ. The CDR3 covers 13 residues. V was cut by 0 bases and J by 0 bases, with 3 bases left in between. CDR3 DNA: TGCGCCAGCAGCTTGGGGGTGAACACTGAAGCTTTCTTT. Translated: CASSLGVNTEAFF.